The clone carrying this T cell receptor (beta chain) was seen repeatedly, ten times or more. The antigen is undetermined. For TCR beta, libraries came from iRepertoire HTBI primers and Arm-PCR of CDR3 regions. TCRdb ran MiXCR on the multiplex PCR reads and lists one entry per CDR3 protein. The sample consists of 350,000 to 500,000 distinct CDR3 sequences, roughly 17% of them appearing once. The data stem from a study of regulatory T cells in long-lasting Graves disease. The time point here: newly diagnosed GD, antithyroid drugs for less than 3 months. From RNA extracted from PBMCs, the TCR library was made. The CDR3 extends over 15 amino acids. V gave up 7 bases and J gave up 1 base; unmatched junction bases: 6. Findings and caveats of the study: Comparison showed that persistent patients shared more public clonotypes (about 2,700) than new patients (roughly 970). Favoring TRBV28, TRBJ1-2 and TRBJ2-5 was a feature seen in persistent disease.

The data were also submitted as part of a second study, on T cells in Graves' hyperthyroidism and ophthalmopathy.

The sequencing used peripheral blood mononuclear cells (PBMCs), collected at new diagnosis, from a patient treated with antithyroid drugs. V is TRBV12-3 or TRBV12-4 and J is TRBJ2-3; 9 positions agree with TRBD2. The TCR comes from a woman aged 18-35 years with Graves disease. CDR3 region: CASTGTSWGTDTQYF. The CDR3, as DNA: TGTGCCAGCACCGGGACTAGCTGGGGCACAGATACGCAGTATTTT.